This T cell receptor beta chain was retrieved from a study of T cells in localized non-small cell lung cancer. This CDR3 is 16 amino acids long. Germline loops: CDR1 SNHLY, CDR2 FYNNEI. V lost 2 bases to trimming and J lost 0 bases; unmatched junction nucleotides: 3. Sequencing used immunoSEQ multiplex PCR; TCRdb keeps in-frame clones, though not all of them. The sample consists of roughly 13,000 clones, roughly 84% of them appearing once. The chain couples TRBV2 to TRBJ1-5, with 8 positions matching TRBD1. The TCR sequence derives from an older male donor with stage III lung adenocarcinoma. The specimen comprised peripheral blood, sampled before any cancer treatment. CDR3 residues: CASSERTGNSNQPQHF. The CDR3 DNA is TGTGCCAGCAGTGAACGGACAGGGAATAGCAATCAGCCCCAGCATTTT.